These T cell receptor beta chains were read from a single sample in a study of regulatory T cells in long-lasting Graves disease. Using its own MiXCR run on the multiplex PCR reads, TCRdb lists one record per CDR3 protein. The profile covers around 500,000 distinct CDR3 sequences, with around an eighth appearing a single time and roughly a tenth taken by the ten largest. This sample also belongs to another study, concerning T cells in Graves' hyperthyroidism and ophthalmopathy.

This material consisted of peripheral blood mononuclear cells (PBMCs), taken at new diagnosis, from a patient treated with antithyroid drugs. These receptors originate from a man aged 30 to 39 with Graves disease. CDR3s include the opening cysteine and the closing phenylalanine or tryptophan. The D gene is left open where the match is weak. Part of the rows lack a size; the others show once, few, many or a class for expanded clones.

>TRBJ1-4|TRBV4-1|.|.
CASARVVNEKLFF
TGCGCCAGCGCACGGGTCGTTAATGAAAAACTGTTTTTT
>TRBJ2-3|TRBV20-1|TRBD2|many
CSARDTTSGGGDTQYF
TGCAGTGCTAGAGATACTACTAGCGGGGGGGGCGATACGCAGTATTTT
>TRBJ2-1|TRBV28|TRBD2|many
CASSLYASGSGEQFF
TGTGCCAGCAGTTTATATGCTAGCGGGAGCGGAGAGCAGTTCTTC
>TRBJ2-1|TRBV29-1|.|many
CSARTDSPHNEQFF
TGCAGCGCTAGGACAGACTCGCCCCACAATGAGCAGTTCTTC
>TRBJ1-1|TRBV10-1|.|few
CASSKGTEAFF
TGCGCCAGCAGCAAAGGGACGGAAGCTTTCTTT
>TRBJ1-4|TRBV2|TRBD1|.
CVSSEAQTGYEKLSF
TGTGTCAGCAGTGAAGCGCAGACAGGGTATGAAAAACTGTCTTTT
>TRBJ2-7|TRBV2|.|many
CASTSLSYEQYF
TGTGCCAGCACCTCTCTTTCCTACGAGCAGTACTTC
>TRBJ2-5|TRBV5-4|.|many
CASSLRGLEETQYF
TGTGCCAGCAGCTTGCGGGGGCTAGAAGAGACCCAGTACTTC
>TRBJ2-1|TRBV7-3|TRBD2|.
CASSLTTGGYNEQFF
TGTGCCAGCAGCTTAACAACGGGAGGGTACAATGAGCAGTTCTTC
>TRBJ2-1|TRBV18|TRBD1|.
CASSPPMGTAPSYNEQFF
TGTGCCAGCTCACCGCCAATGGGGACAGCGCCTTCCTACAATGAGCAGTTCTTC
>TRBJ2-1|TRBV11-2|.|many
CASSIVSPRRLGETNEQFF
TGTGCCAGCAGTATTGTGTCTCCCAGGAGGCTAGGGGAAACTAATGAGCAGTTCTTC
>TRBJ2-3|TRBV27|.|few
CATSEIGDTQYF
TGTGCCACCTCGGAGATTGGAGATACGCAGTATTTT
>TRBJ2-1|TRBV7-3|TRBD2|few
CASSLGLASGNEQFF
TGTGCCAGCAGCCTGGGACTAGCTAGCGGCAATGAGCAGTTCTTC
>TRBJ2-3|TRBV19|TRBD2|many
CASSVLAGDGPDTQYF
TGTGCCAGTAGTGTACTAGCGGGAGATGGACCAGATACGCAGTATTTT
>TRBJ2-7|TRBV20-1|.|many
CSAARDSYEQYF
TGCAGTGCTGCCCGGGACTCCTACGAGCAGTACTTC
>TRBJ2-1|TRBV2|.|many
CATAGFSYNEQFF
TGTGCCACGGCGGGCTTCTCCTACAATGAGCAGTTCTTC
>TRBJ2-7|TRBV29-1|TRBD2|many
CSVEVWASGPSYEQYF
TGCAGCGTTGAAGTCTGGGCTAGCGGACCATCCTACGAGCAGTACTTC
>TRBJ2-3|TRBV24-1|TRBD2|few
CATSAAGLAGGGTDTQYF
TGTGCCACCAGTGCCGCCGGACTAGCGGGAGGTGGTACAGATACGCAGTATTTT
>TRBJ2-5|TRBV5-1|.|.
CASSLGASGVETQYF
TGCGCCAGCAGCTTAGGGGCTTCCGGGGTAGAGACCCAGTACTTC
>TRBJ1-1|TRBV7-9|.|.
CASSLALSRGREERTEAFF
TGTGCCAGCAGCTTAGCGCTCAGTAGGGGGAGAGAGGAGAGAACTGAAGCTTTCTTT
>TRBJ1-1|TRBV6-1|TRBD1|many
CASGQGDTEAFF
TGTGCCAGCGGCCAGGGGGACACTGAAGCTTTCTTT
>TRBJ2-7|TRBV20-1|TRBD2|.
CSAIGLAGDFSYEQYF
TGCAGTGCTATTGGACTAGCGGGAGATTTTTCCTACGAGCAGTACTTC
>TRBJ2-7|TRBV5-1|.|.
CASSLEGGPYEQYF
TGCGCCAGCAGCTTGGAAGGAGGACCCTACGAGCAGTACTTC
>TRBJ2-1|TRBV7-6|.|many
CASSRGLLSSNEQFF
TGTGCCAGCAGCCGGGGACTGCTTAGTTCGAATGAGCAGTTCTTC
>TRBJ1-1|TRBV30|TRBD1|many
CAWSIRQGGTEAFF
TGTGCCTGGAGTATCCGACAGGGAGGCACTGAAGCTTTCTTT
>TRBJ2-7|TRBV11-2|.|many
CASSGRAYEQYF
TGTGCCAGCAGCGGTAGGGCCTACGAGCAGTACTTC
>TRBJ1-6|TRBV19|.|many
CASSVPNRNSPLHF
TGTGCCAGTAGCGTACCTAATAGGAATTCACCCCTCCACTTT
>TRBJ2-1|TRBV7-3|TRBD2|few
CASSSRVGQTSVDNEQFF
TGTGCCAGCAGCTCACGTGTTGGCCAGACTAGCGTCGACAATGAGCAGTTCTTC
>TRBJ2-7|TRBV15|.|.
CATSRDRSGHYEQYF
TGTGCCACCAGCAGAGATCGGTCAGGACACTACGAGCAGTACTTC
>TRBJ2-2|TRBV5-1|.|many
CASSRDTANTGELFF
TGCGCCAGCAGCAGGGACACCGCGAACACCGGGGAGCTGTTTTTT
>TRBJ2-3|TRBV27|.|many
CASSLRTAKDTQYF
TGTGCCAGCAGTTTGAGGACAGCCAAAGATACGCAGTATTTT
>TRBJ2-1|TRBV19|.|many
CASSMQGSNEQFF
TGTGCCAGTAGTATGCAGGGGTCAAATGAGCAGTTCTTC
>TRBJ2-7|TRBV7-9|TRBD2|many
CASSLEAGVKYEQYF
TGTGCCAGCAGCTTAGAGGCGGGAGTTAAATACGAGCAGTACTTC
>TRBJ2-7|TRBV6-2/TRBV6-3|TRBD1|.
CASSCGTGGYEQYF
TGTGCCAGCAGTTGTGGGACAGGGGGATACGAGCAGTACTTC
>TRBJ2-6|TRBV11-2|.|.
CASSLVLTGANVLTF
TGTGCCAGCAGCTTAGTTCTAACTGGGGCCAACGTCCTGACTTTC
>TRBJ1-5|TRBV29-1|.|few
CSVDGPGGQPQHF
TGCAGCGTCGACGGACCGGGGGGTCAGCCCCAGCATTTT